The rows below give T cell receptor beta chains drawn from one sample of a study of blood T cell repertoires in COVID-19. Profiled with immunoSEQ multiplex PCR; TCRdb holds only in-frame clones, not every one. The data show roughly 230,000 clones, 75% to 85% seen once. Material: peripheral blood. These TCRs come from a human donor in a cohort sampled during active COVID-19. Both conserved end residues are part of each CDR3. The D gene is left open where the match is weak. Expanded clones are given a class, and other clones once, few, many or no size at all.

j_call d_call clone_size v_call cdr3_aa cdr3_nt
TRBJ1-5 NA NA TRBV29-1 CSVLDGNNQPQHF TGCAGCGTTCTCGACGGGAATAATCAGCCCCAGCATTTT
TRBJ2-1 NA NA TRBV5-1 CASSLVTGDGYNEQFF TGCGCCAGCAGCTTGGTTACGGGAGATGGGTACAATGAGCAGTTCTTC
TRBJ1-2 NA NA TRBV28 CASSPRGGYTF TGTGCCAGCAGCCCGCGGGGGGGCTACACCTTC
TRBJ1-4 TRBD1 NA TRBV10-1 CASSPPGQVEKLFF TGCGCCAGCAGCCCACCGGGACAGGTTGAAAAACTGTTTTTT
TRBJ1-5 NA NA TRBV9 CASSISSNQPQHF TGTGCCAGCAGCATCTCTAGCAATCAGCCCCAGCATTTT
TRBJ2-7 NA few TRBV4-1 CASSQENALSYEQYF TGCGCCAGCAGCCAAGAGAACGCACTCTCCTACGAGCAGTACTTC
TRBJ2-7 NA NA TRBV10-3 CATTGTPADEQYF TGTGCCACGACCGGGACACCAGCCGACGAGCAGTACTTC
TRBJ1-2 TRBD1 NA TRBV9 CASSAGTEDYGYTF TGTGCCAGCAGCGCCGGGACAGAAGACTATGGCTACACCTTC
TRBJ1-1 TRBD1 NA TRBV6-5 CASSRQGLITEAFF TGTGCCAGCAGTCGACAGGGGTTGATCACTGAAGCTTTCTTT
TRBJ1-1 TRBD1 NA TRBV29-1 CSVDQGATEAFF TGCAGCGTTGACCAGGGGGCCACTGAAGCTTTCTTT
TRBJ2-3 NA NA TRBV12-3/TRBV12-4 CASSLTRDTQYF TGTGCCAGCAGTTTAACCAGAGATACGCAGTATTTT
TRBJ1-5 NA NA TRBV6-6 CASSYSIQTNQPQHF TGTGCCAGCAGTTACTCGATACAGACCAATCAGCCCCAGCATTTT
TRBJ2-5 TRBD2 NA TRBV28 CASSPGMASGALETQYF TGTGCCAGCAGCCCAGGGATGGCTAGCGGAGCCCTAGAGACCCAGTACTTC
TRBJ2-5 NA once TRBV19 CASSINQMARETQYF TGTGCCAGTAGTATCAACCAGATGGCCCGAGAGACCCAGTACTTC
TRBJ2-7 TRBD2 once TRBV6-4 CASSALAGYEQYF TGTGCCAGCAGTGCTTTAGCGGGGTACGAGCAGTACTTC
TRBJ1-6 NA NA TRBV29-1 CSVRGDGNSPLHF TGCAGCGTTCGCGGTGATGGGAATTCACCCCTCCACTTT
TRBJ1-4 NA NA TRBV19 CASRPVGTQNEKLFF TGTGCCAGTAGACCCGTCGGGACTCAGAATGAAAAACTGTTTTTT
TRBJ1-2 TRBD1 NA TRBV5-4 CASSSRDSGYTF TGTGCCAGCAGCTCTCGGGACAGTGGCTACACCTTC
TRBJ2-7 TRBD2 NA TRBV4-1 CASSQDLGGGLYEQYF TGCGCCAGCAGCCAAGATTTAGGCGGGGGGCTCTACGAGCAGTACTTC
TRBJ1-3 TRBD1 NA TRBV9 CASSLGTGDSGNTIYF TGTGCCAGCAGCCTCGGGACAGGGGATTCTGGAAACACCATATATTTT
TRBJ2-1 TRBD2 few TRBV9 CASSARLAGGYNEQFF TGTGCCAGCAGCGCAAGACTAGCGGGGGGGTACAATGAGCAGTTCTTC
TRBJ1-5 NA once TRBV5-1 CASSLGHINQPQHF TGCGCCAGCAGCTTGGGACACATTAATCAGCCCCAGCATTTT
TRBJ2-7 NA NA TRBV11-2 CASSLGAGWNEQYF TGTGCCAGCAGCTTAGGGGCAGGGTGGAACGAGCAGTACTTC
TRBJ2-7 TRBD2 NA TRBV5-1 CASSLGDKREGYEQYF TGCGCCAGCAGCCTAGGGGACAAGCGGGAGGGTTACGAGCAGTACTTC
TRBJ1-2 NA once TRBV6-5 CASSYEGIGYGYTF TGTGCCAGCAGTTACGAGGGAATCGGCTATGGCTACACCTTC
TRBJ2-2 NA NA TRBV11-2 CASSLDQKTGELFF TGTGCCAGCAGCTTAGATCAGAAAACCGGGGAGCTGTTTTTT
TRBJ1-5 NA NA TRBV14 CASSQGHTNQPQHF TGTGCCAGCAGCCAAGGTCACACCAATCAGCCCCAGCATTTT
TRBJ1-5 NA NA TRBV3-1/TRBV3-2 CASSQDRLIPQHF TGTGCCAGCAGCCAAGATAGACTGATTCCCCAGCATTTT
TRBJ2-2 TRBD2 NA TRBV29-1 CSGLAGLYTGELFF TGCAGCGGACTAGCGGGGCTCTACACCGGGGAGCTGTTTTTT
TRBJ2-3 TRBD2 NA TRBV18 CASSPYAGDAHF TGTGCCAGCTCACCATACGCGGGGGACGCGCATTTT
TRBJ1-5 NA NA TRBV24-1 CATSVPGSQPQHF TGTGCCACCAGTGTCCCGGGGAGTCAGCCCCAGCATTTT
TRBJ2-5 TRBD2 NA TRBV4-1 CASSQDRGVLWGETQYF TGCGCCAGCAGCCAAGATCGGGGGGTCCTCTGGGGGGAGACCCAGTACTTC
TRBJ1-2 TRBD1 NA TRBV4-1 CASSQGRGQGASGYTF TGCGCCAGCAGCCAAGGGAGAGGACAGGGGGCGTCCGGCTACACCTTC
TRBJ2-7 TRBD1 NA TRBV7-9 CASNSEDRAYEQYF TGTGCCAGCAACTCCGAGGACAGGGCCTACGAGCAGTACTTC
TRBJ1-1 NA NA TRBV11-2 CASSFQGTYTEAFF TGTGCCAGCAGCTTTCAGGGTACGTACACTGAAGCTTTCTTT
TRBJ2-1 TRBD2 NA TRBV5-1 CASRGQGTSGVSYNEQFF TGCGCCAGCAGAGGGCAGGGTACTAGCGGGGTCTCCTACAATGAGCAGTTCTTC
TRBJ2-7 TRBD1 NA TRBV5-1 CASSPGTASYEQYF TGCGCCAGCAGCCCTGGGACAGCTAGCTACGAGCAGTACTTC
TRBJ2-4 TRBD1 NA TRBV7-3 CASSLRQGANIQYF TGTGCCAGCAGCTTAAGACAGGGGGCAAACATTCAGTACTTC
TRBJ2-5 TRBD1 once TRBV6-6 CASSPRQGKETQYF TGTGCCAGCAGTCCCCGACAGGGGAAAGAGACCCAGTACTTC
TRBJ2-5 NA many TRBV5-1 CATRTSLQETQYF TGCGCCACCCGAACATCTTTACAAGAGACCCAGTACTTC
TRBJ2-7 NA NA TRBV5-1 CASSHSYEQYF TGCGCCAGCAGCCACAGCTACGAGCAGTACTTC
TRBJ2-1 NA NA TRBV18 CASSERGGVDEQFF TGTGCCAGCTCCGAGCGAGGGGGAGTGGATGAGCAGTTCTTC
TRBJ2-2 TRBD2 NA TRBV9 CASSVGSRTRFAGELFF TGTGCCAGCAGCGTAGGCTCGAGGACTAGATTTGCCGGGGAGCTGTTTTTT
TRBJ2-1 NA NA TRBV7-9 CASSILANINEQFF TGTGCCAGCAGCATCTTAGCTAATATCAATGAGCAGTTCTTC
TRBJ2-1 NA NA TRBV11-2 CASSSDGRVLYNEQFF TGTGCCAGCAGCTCGGATGGCAGGGTTCTTTACAATGAGCAGTTCTTC
TRBJ2-1 TRBD2 NA TRBV4-2 CASSQGTSGGKNEQFF TGTGCCAGCAGCCAGGGGACTAGCGGGGGGAAGAATGAGCAGTTCTTC
TRBJ2-1 TRBD2 NA TRBV11-3 CASSLLAGAYNEQFF TGTGCCAGCAGCTTACTAGCGGGAGCGTATAATGAGCAGTTCTTC
TRBJ2-1 NA NA TRBV7-8 CASSPYNEQFF TGTGCCAGCAGCCCTTACAATGAGCAGTTCTTC
TRBJ1-5 NA NA TRBV6-6 CASSYKGHSNQPQHF TGTGCCAGCAGTTACAAGGGACACAGCAATCAGCCCCAGCATTTT
TRBJ1-1 NA NA TRBV18 CASSPGQGFTEAFF TGTGCCAGCTCGCCTGGCCAGGGGTTCACTGAAGCTTTCTTT
TRBJ2-5 TRBD2 once TRBV18 CASSPRGGARETQYF TGTGCCAGCTCACCCCGCGGGGGGGCCCGAGAGACCCAGTACTTC
TRBJ2-5 NA NA TRBV11-2 CASSLDSQETQYF TGTGCCAGCAGCTTGGACAGCCAAGAGACCCAGTACTTC
TRBJ2-3 NA NA TRBV29-1 CSVGERTGTQYF TGCAGCGTTGGGGAGAGGACGGGCACGCAGTATTTT
TRBJ2-7 TRBD2 NA TRBV19 CASSEGLAGPYEQYF TGTGCCAGTAGTGAGGGACTAGCGGGACCCTACGAGCAGTACTTC